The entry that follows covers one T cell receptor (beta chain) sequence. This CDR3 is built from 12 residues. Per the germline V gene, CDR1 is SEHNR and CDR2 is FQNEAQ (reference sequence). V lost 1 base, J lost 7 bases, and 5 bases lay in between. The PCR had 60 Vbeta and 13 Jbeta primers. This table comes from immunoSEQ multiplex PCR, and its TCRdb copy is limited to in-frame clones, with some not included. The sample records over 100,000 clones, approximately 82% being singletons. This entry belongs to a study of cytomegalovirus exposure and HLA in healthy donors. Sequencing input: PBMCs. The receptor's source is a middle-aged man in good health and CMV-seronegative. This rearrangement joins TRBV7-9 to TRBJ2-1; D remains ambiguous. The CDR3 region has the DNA TGTGCCAGCAGCTTAGACGCGAATGAGCAGTTCTTC. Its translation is CASSLDANEQFF.